One and the same sample provided the 9 T cell receptor beta chains below, sequenced in a study of T cells and copy number aberrations in small-cell lung cancer. Libraries were prepared by immunoSEQ multiplex PCR; TCRdb keeps only in-frame clonotypes and omits some of them. The sample records about 6,800 clones, less than 85% being singletons. The sequenced material came from normal tissue next to the tumor. The receptors come from a woman in her seventies with small cell lung cancer. Some clones in this sample may be carry-over from other donors' samples.

The V and J genes are TRBV18 and TRBJ2-6, with D perhaps matching TRBD2 (6 bases). The CDR3 contains 15 residues. V was cut by 3 bases and J by 3 bases, with 9 bases left in between. Germline V CDR1 and CDR2: KGHSH, LQKENI. The CDR3 sequence: CASSPQGGGANVLTF. The CDR3 nucleotides read TGTGCCAGCTCACCCCAGGGAGGTGGGGCCAACGTCCTGACTTTC.

This clone was observed once. At one of its ends the junction is not consistent with the germline gene, which may arise from a read error. The CDR3 coding sequence is TGTGCCGGGAGGCCGAAGGGCGGAAATTCACCCCTCCACTTT. Its translation is CAGRPKGGNSPLHF. The chain recombines TRBV30 with TRBJ1-6; D call uncertain. The CDR3 runs to 14 residues. Germline assignment: CDR1 GTSNPN and CDR2 SVGIG (reference sequence). Full variable domain (outside the CDR3, taken from reference TRBV30 and TRBJ1-6): SQTIHQWPATLVQPVGSPLSLECTVEGTSNPNLYWYRQAAGRGLQLLFYSVGIGQISSEVPQNLSASRPQDRQFILSSKKLLLSDSGFYLCAGRPKGGNSPLHFGNGTRLTVT.

This chain joins TRBV28 and TRBJ1-4; 9 positions agree with TRBD1. Trimming removed 5 bases from V and 10 bases from J; junction bases left unmatched: 5. Germline loops: CDR1 MDHEN, CDR2 SYDVKM. The CDR3 spans 13 residues. The CDR3 DNA follows: TGTGCCAGCAGTCGGGGACAGGGTGGAAAACTGTTTTTT. It yields the protein CASSRGQGGKLFF.

In this sample, this clone turned up a few times. V is TRBV6-5 and J is TRBJ2-3; 9 bases align to TRBD1. Germline V gives CDR1 MNHEY, CDR2 SVGAGI. This CDR3 is built from 15 residues. With V trimmed by 5 bases and J by 3 bases, 6 bases remained unmatched. The CDR3 DNA sequence: TGTGCCAGCAGTACCCGGGACAGGGTAACAGATACGCAGTATTTT. Its protein is CASSTRDRVTDTQYF.

The chain combines TRBV7-2 with TRBJ1-2; a weak D match, TRBD1 (6 bases). Trimming shortened V by 3 bases and J by 4 bases, and 9 bases separated the two germline ends. In germline, CDR1 is SGHTA, CDR2 FQGNSA. The CDR3 is 13 residues long. The CDR3 coding sequence is TGTGCCAGCAGCTTCACAGGGTCCTATGGCTACACCTTC. Encoded protein: CASSFTGSYGYTF.

This clone was counted between two and nine times. This chain uses TRBV28 with TRBJ2-1; D call uncertain. In germline, CDR1 is MDHEN, CDR2 SYDVKM. The V end was cut by 6 bases, the J end by 5 bases, with 14 bases between. The CDR3 spans 14 residues. Here the CDR3 DNA reads TGTGCCAGCAGACCAAACGGGCCAAACAATGAGCAGTTCTTC. Translation gives CASRPNGPNNEQFF. Filled out from reference TRBV28 and TRBJ2-1, the complete variable domain reads DVKVTQSSRYLVKRTGEKVFLECVQDMDHENMFWYRQDPGLGLRLIYFSYDVKMKEKGDIPEGYSVSREKKERFSLILESASTNQTSMYLCASRPNGPNNEQFFGPGTRLTVL.

There are a few counts of this clone. This chain connects TRBV27 to TRBJ2-7; no definite D call. V lost 3 bases and J lost 0, with 12 bases in between. The germline gives CDR1 MNHEY, CDR2 SMNVEV (reference sequence). This CDR3 region has 15 residues. CDR3 DNA sequence: TGTGCCAGCAGTTTCTCCTCTAGGAGCTCCTACGAGCAGTACTTC. Residues: CASSFSSRSSYEQYF.

The chain recombines TRBV6-1 with TRBJ2-1, with D tentatively TRBD2 (6 bases). Per germline, CDR1 MNHNS and CDR2 SASEGT. Trimming removed 2 bases at V and 4 bases at J, with 15 bases between. This CDR3 is built from 16 residues. The chain's CDR3 is CASSEKDGTGYNEQFF. DNA of the CDR3: TGTGCCAGCAGTGAAAAGGACGGGACTGGATACAATGAGCAGTTCTTC.

The DNA of the CDR3 is TGTGCCAGCAGTTTCTGGCGGGAGAACACAGATACGCAGTATTTT. Translated, it gives CASSFWRENTDTQYF. V and J are TRBV28 and TRBJ2-3, with 7 bases identical to TRBD2. The ends lost 3 bases at V and 2 bases at J; junction bases unmatched: 5. Germline V gene lookup returns CDR1 MDHEN and CDR2 SYDVKM. There are 15 residues in the CDR3.